This T cell receptor (beta chain) was documented in a study of early T cells in non-severe SARS-CoV-2 infection. TCRdb itself ran the 5' RACE reads through MiXCR, one entry per CDR3 protein. The sample records 20,000 to 25,000 distinct CDR3 sequences, 4.5% to 5% being singletons. J was trimmed by 3 bases and V by 3 bases; bases with no gene match: 18. This CDR3 spans 19 amino acids. CDR1 MNHEY and CDR2 SMNVEV come from the germline V gene (reference sequence). The TCR sequence derives from an adult who was a healthcare worker with PCR-confirmed SARS-CoV-2 infection or an uninfected control (not recorded which). The specimen was whole blood. The chain recombines TRBV27 with TRBJ2-7, with TRBD1 matching 9 bases. The CDR3 spells CASSFYWDRVRFEGYEQYF. In nucleotides, the CDR3 is TGTGCCAGCAGTTTCTATTGGGACAGGGTCCGTTTTGAAGGCTACGAGCAGTACTTC.